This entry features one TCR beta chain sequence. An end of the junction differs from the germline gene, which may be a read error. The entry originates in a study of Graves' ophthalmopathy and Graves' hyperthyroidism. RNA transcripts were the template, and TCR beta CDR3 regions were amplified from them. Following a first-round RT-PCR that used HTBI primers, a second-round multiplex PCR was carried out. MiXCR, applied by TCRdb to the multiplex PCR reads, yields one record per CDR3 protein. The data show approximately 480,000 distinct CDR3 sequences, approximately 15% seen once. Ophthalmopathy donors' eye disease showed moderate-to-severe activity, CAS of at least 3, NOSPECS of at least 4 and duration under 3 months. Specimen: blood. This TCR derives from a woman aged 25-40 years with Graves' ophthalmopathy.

The CDR3 is CTSSLDNRGAGGYGYTF. The CDR3, as DNA: TGTACCAGCAGTTTAGATAACAGGGGCGCAGGGGGCTATGGCTACACCTTC. This chain joins TRBV27 and TRBJ1-2, with TRBD1 matching 7 bases. CDR1 and CDR2 (germline): MNHEY, SMNVEV (reference sequence). The CDR3 sequence is 17 residues long.